The source of this T cell receptor (beta chain) is a study of T cells in Graves' hyperthyroidism and ophthalmopathy. Study overall: Blood was drawn when the patient was first diagnosed and still untreated. Study-level results: Within blood appeared most thyroid clonotypes that had expanded above 0.001.

The source material, RNA transcripts, was used to amplify TCR beta CDR3 regions. The HTBI set primed first-round TCR CDR3 RT-PCR. Each CDR3 protein is one row after TCRdb ran MiXCR on the multiplex PCR reads. The repertoire holds some 770,000 distinct CDR3 sequences, with about 17% as singletons. V was pared by 6 bases and J by 0 bases, with 18 bases between. This CDR3 spans 16 amino acids. At least ten counts were recorded for this clonotype. Its antigen is as yet unknown. The rearrangement uses TRBV12-3 or TRBV12-4 and TRBJ2-7, with TRBD2 as a possible D gene (6 bases). The receptor's source is a man between 18 and 29 years old with Graves' hyperthyroidism. Sequenced material: blood. This CDR3 is CASRGLTAVSSYEQYF. The CDR3 DNA sequence: TGTGCCAGCAGGGGACTGACAGCAGTAAGCTCCTACGAGCAGTACTTC.